One T cell receptor beta chain is described in this entry. The data derive from a study of blood T cell repertoires in COVID-19. Overall study context: The samples span acute and convalescent COVID-19 from the United States, Italy and Spain. T cells, B-cell-depleted T cells, or PBMCs provided the cDNA or gDNA that served as material.

Methods used by the authors: Scientists estimated how many nucleated cells there were by amplifying reference gene primers. The method was immunoSEQ multiplex PCR; TCRdb's version includes in-frame clones alone and lacks a portion of them. For V, J and clone size, that table is used; D and trimming come from the DNA. This repertoire shows 150,000 to 200,000 clones, about four fifths found once; its top ten account for roughly 2%. The clonotype was recovered from a woman of 80 years or more with acute or convalescent COVID-19. The sequencing input was peripheral blood.

CDR3 sequence reads: CASSEFRGASNSPLHF. CDR3 DNA sequence: TGTGCCAGCAGTGAATTCCGGGGGGCAAGTAATTCACCCCTCCACTTT. V usage is TRBV6-1 and J usage is TRBJ1-6; D is perhaps TRBD1 (6 bases). The CDR3 spans 16 residues. V gave up 2 bases and J gave up 6 bases, with 14 bases separating them. Germline V gene sequence: CDR1 MNHNS, CDR2 SASEGT.